This paragraph covers one T cell receptor (beta chain) sequence. Authors' methods: By means of reference gene primer amplification, nucleated cell counts were estimated. Sequencing was performed with immunoSEQ multiplex PCR; in TCRdb, only in-frame clones are kept and a portion is missing. That table gives V, J and clone size, and the DNA gave D and trimming. This table holds 75,000 or so clones, around 90% found once. The sample comes from a study of blood T cell repertoires in COVID-19. Across the whole study: The study drew acute and convalescent COVID-19 samples from the United States, Italy and Spain.

Deletions cut 3 bases from V and 4 bases from J, with 16 bases between. This CDR3 is built from 15 residues. Germline V gene lookup returns CDR1 MNHNS and CDR2 SASEGT. J is TRBJ2-7 and V is TRBV6-1; D remains unclear. The sample consisted of peripheral blood. This receptor was identified in a man in his 70s with acute or convalescent COVID-19. The CDR3 bases are TGTGCCAGCAGTGATTGGGCCGCCAGCCTATACGAGCAGTACTTC. Its protein is CASSDWAASLYEQYF.